A single sample gave rise to the 16 T cell receptor beta chains below, sequenced in a study of T cell responses to AZD1222 COVID-19 vaccine. TCRdb's table, derived via immunoSEQ multiplex PCR, lists solely in-frame clones and lacks some. This table has roughly 130,000 clones, approximately 94% appearing once. The starting material was peripheral blood, obtained on day 0 of AZD1222 vaccination. The receptors here all came from an adult in good health.

The V and J genes are TRBV21-1 and TRBJ2-2; the table calls TRBD2, which could not be checked here. TRBV21-1 is flagged as a pseudogene. This CDR3 spans 15 amino acids. The chain's CDR3 is CASRAAGEATGELFF. The CDR3 coding sequence is TGTGCCAGCAGGGCGGCGGGCGAGGCCACCGGGGAGCTGTTTTTT.

The chain uses TRBV4-1 and TRBJ2-1; 8 positions match TRBD2. V shed 5 bases, J shed 9 bases, and the junction held 9 bases outside the gene matches. Per the germline V gene, CDR1 is MGHRA and CDR2 is YSYEKL. The CDR3 extends over 14 amino acids. CDR3 sequence: CASSYGGGPSEQFF. The CDR3 coding sequence is TGCGCCAGCAGCTACGGGGGGGGCCCCAGTGAGCAGTTCTTC.

The V and J genes are TRBV6-1 and TRBJ1-2; 8 positions match TRBD1. This CDR3 has 14 residues. J was trimmed by 5 bases and V by 3 bases; bases with no gene match: 5. CDR1 and CDR2 (germline): MNHNS, SASEGT. The CDR3 here is CASSDGQGVYGYTF. The CDR3 DNA reads as TGTGCCAGCAGTGATGGACAGGGCGTATATGGCTACACCTTC.

V gene TRBV28 combines with J gene TRBJ2-1; 15 bases map to TRBD2. The CDR3 consists of 15 residues. The germline gives CDR1 MDHEN, CDR2 SYDVKM. Unmatched junction bases numbered 3, after V lost 5 bases and J lost 7 bases. Here the CDR3 reads CASSPGLAGGNEQFF. The CDR3 DNA is TGTGCCAGCAGTCCGGGACTAGCGGGAGGTAATGAGCAGTTCTTC.

The chain recombines TRBV18 with TRBJ2-7; unclear D gene. CDR1 and CDR2 from the germline V gene are KGHSH and LQKENI. The CDR3 consists of 13 residues. The V end lost 1 base, the J end lost 2 bases, and 6 bases lay between the germline ends. As DNA, the CDR3 is TGTGCCAGCTCACCACAAGAAACCTACGAGCAGTACTTC. It is translated as CASSPQETYEQYF.

The chain couples TRBV30 to TRBJ1-5, with 11 positions matching TRBD1. This CDR3 spans 16 amino acids. The J segment lost 7 bases and the V segment lost 5 bases, leaving 13 bases of the junction unmatched. The germline gives CDR1 GTSNPN, CDR2 SVGIG (reference sequence). The CDR3 loop is CAWSPRGQGANQPQHF. The CDR3, as DNA: TGTGCCTGGTCGCCCCGTGGACAGGGGGCGAACCAGCCCCAGCATTTT.

The chain has TRBV5-1 and TRBJ1-1, with 7 bases aligning to TRBD1. V dropped 4 bases and J dropped 7; count of bases not matched to a gene: 13. CDR1 and CDR2 (germline): SGHRS, YFSETQ. There are 15 residues in the CDR3. The chain's CDR3 is CASSRIEGAGNEAFF. CDR3 DNA: TGCGCCAGCAGCCGAATAGAGGGGGCAGGCAATGAAGCTTTCTTT.

This chain connects TRBV15 to TRBJ1-1, with unresolved D. This CDR3 spans 14 amino acids. Germline V lookup: CDR1 LNHNV, CDR2 YYDKDF (reference sequence). With 5 bases removed from V and 4 bases from J, the gap between germline ends came to 14 bases. The CDR3 reads CATSPSHYGTEAFF. For the CDR3, the DNA is TGTGCCACCAGCCCCTCTCACTATGGCACTGAAGCTTTCTTT.

This chain joins TRBV11-2 and TRBJ2-6, with unresolved D. CDR3 length: 15 residues. V was clipped by 3 bases and J by 0 bases, with 6 bases between them. CDR1 is SGHAT, CDR2 FQNNGV, per germline. For the CDR3, the DNA is TGTGCCAGCAGCTTGACCCACTCTGGGGCCAACGTCCTGACTTTC. Translation: CASSLTHSGANVLTF.

For the CDR3, the DNA is TGTGCCAGCAGTGAACCGGGCTTCGGGGATGAGCAGTTCTTC. Protein: CASSEPGFGDEQFF. J is TRBJ2-1 and V is TRBV6-1; tentative D call: TRBD2 (5 bases). CDR1 and CDR2 from the germline V gene are MNHNS and SASEGT. This CDR3 has 14 amino acids. The V end lost 2 bases, the J end lost 8 bases, and 13 bases lay between the germline ends.

The rearrangement uses TRBV4-1 and TRBJ2-2; 12 bases agree with TRBD2. The CDR3 is made up of 15 amino acids. Germline V gene data show CDR1 as MGHRA and CDR2 as YSYEKL. The J segment lost 9 bases and the V segment lost 2 bases, leaving 4 bases of the junction unmatched. The DNA of the CDR3 is TGCGCCAGCAGCCAACCGACTAGCGGGAGCCGGGAGCTGTTTTTT. Amino acid sequence: CASSQPTSGSRELFF.

The gene calls are TRBV7-9 and TRBJ1-2; D is unclear. V was clipped by 1 base and J by 7 bases, with 13 bases between them. CDR3 length: 14 amino acids. Per the germline V gene, CDR1 is SEHNR and CDR2 is FQNEAQ (reference sequence). The CDR3 reads CASSLVAAGGGYTF. In DNA form, the CDR3 reads TGTGCCAGCAGCTTAGTTGCTGCGGGTGGTGGCTACACCTTC.

The chain joins TRBV6-1 to TRBJ1-2; possibly TRBD1 for D (6 bases). This CDR3 contains 16 residues. Per germline, CDR1 MNHNS and CDR2 SASEGT. V lost 1 base and J 7 bases, leaving 19 bases between the germline ends. The CDR3 DNA sequence: TGTGCCAGCAGTGAAGGCCCTGGAACCAGGGGCTCTGGCTACACCTTC. Translating it yields CASSEGPGTRGSGYTF.

The J gene is TRBJ1-1, the V gene TRBV3-1 (or the pseudogene TRBV3-2); D perhaps matches TRBD1 (5 bases). V lost 0 bases and J 1 base, leaving 12 bases between the germline ends. CDR1 LGHDT and CDR2 YNNKEL come from the germline V gene (reference sequence). The CDR3 is made up of 16 amino acids. The CDR3 DNA is TGTGCCAGCAGCCAAGATCTGGGGCGGACGAACACTGAAGCTTTCTTT. Translation: CASSQDLGRTNTEAFF.

The chain is built from TRBV10-1 and TRBJ1-1, with 8 bases aligning to TRBD1. Germline CDR1 and CDR2: WNHNN and SYGVQD (reference sequence). Trimming removed 7 bases from V and 1 base from J; junction bases left unmatched: 2. The CDR3 sequence is 13 residues long. The CDR3 loop is CASMDRANTEAFF. The CDR3 DNA reads as TGCGCCAGCATGGACAGGGCGAACACTGAAGCTTTCTTT.

The chain couples TRBV27 to TRBJ2-7; a weak D match, TRBD1 (6 bases). Per germline, CDR1 MNHEY and CDR2 SMNVEV (reference sequence). The CDR3 runs to 14 residues. Trimming shortened V by 3 bases and J by 6 bases, and 15 bases separated the two germline ends. CDR3 loop: CASSFGQGWAEQYF. Written as DNA, the CDR3 is TGTGCCAGCAGTTTCGGGCAGGGGTGGGCCGAGCAGTACTTC.